This is a list of T cell receptor beta chains from one sample in a study of metastatic and nonmetastatic thyroid tumors. TCRdb re-called the PCR reads through MiXCR. The table records 53,000 or so clones, 20% to 25% of them present only once. Sequencing was carried out using blood. Receptors were obtained from a female donor with papillary thyroid cancer or a benign thyroid nodule (not recorded which). Some clones in this sample may be carry-over from other donors' samples. Each CDR3 is given with its conserved first and last residue. The D gene is left open where the match is weak.

D gene	V gene	J gene	CDR3 protein
.	TRBV12-3/TRBV12-4	TRBJ1-3	CASSWASGNTIYF
.	TRBV11-2	TRBJ2-7	CASIGRFIYEQYF
TRBD1	TRBV5-6	TRBJ1-2	CASSPPGTVNYGYTF
.	TRBV28	TRBJ2-7	CASSLQADMAYEQYF
.	TRBV7-3	TRBJ1-1	CASRGQPNTEAFF
TRBD1	TRBV6-1	TRBJ2-7	CASTKFPGQGTYEQYF
.	TRBV28	TRBJ2-3	CASRGTVGADTQYF
TRBD1	TRBV6-1	TRBJ1-4	CAIQGGEGEKLFF
.	TRBV12-3/TRBV12-4	TRBJ2-7	CASSIDTGVYEQYF
.	TRBV6-1	TRBJ1-4	CASSGGESSEKLFF
TRBD2	TRBV28	TRBJ2-1	CASITSGAYNEQFF
TRBD2	TRBV18	TRBJ2-1	CASSSSGSWNEQFF
TRBD2	TRBV5-1	TRBJ2-2	CASSSGLAGETGELFF
.	TRBV6-1	TRBJ1-5	CASSEMGNQPQHF
.	TRBV6-1	TRBJ2-7	CASRDRHLPEQYF
.	TRBV6-2/TRBV6-3	TRBJ2-3	CASNHPDTQYF
.	TRBV11-1	TRBJ2-2	CVSIALLAGELFF
TRBD2	TRBV27	TRBJ2-7	CASRSLAGVQQYF
.	TRBV9	TRBJ2-3	CASRASWGADTQYF
TRBD2	TRBV28	TRBJ2-7	CANSSRAHVAGGFVEQYF
.	TRBV4-1	TRBJ2-7	CAISLRYRVSFEQYF
.	TRBV7-2	TRBJ1-2	CASSPGLAYGYTF
TRBD2	TRBV19	TRBJ2-5	CASSSPGTTKETQYF
TRBD2	TRBV20-1	TRBJ2-1	CSADARLSGGNELFF
TRBD2	TRBV10-1	TRBJ2-1	CASRGSGRATEQFF
.	TRBV12-5	TRBJ2-3	CVSGGAADTQYF
.	TRBV12-3/TRBV12-4	TRBJ1-1	CASIRDRMNTEAFF
TRBD1	TRBV6-4	TRBJ1-2	CASSDSNRGSGYGYTF
.	TRBV30	TRBJ2-3	CAWSNKPPYTQYF
TRBD2	TRBV29-1	TRBJ2-1	CSAELAGIDEQFF
.	TRBV9	TRBJ2-7	CASSRRVQPYEQYF
.	TRBV12-3/TRBV12-4	TRBJ2-1	CASSSRQSQFF
.	TRBV18	TRBJ1-3	CASSLETGSGNTIYF
TRBD2	TRBV19	TRBJ2-1	CASRETSGRVYNEQFF
TRBD2	TRBV20-1	TRBJ2-7	CSATRTPSGSWGEQYF
.	TRBV19	TRBJ2-2	CASSQNRDVDTGELFF
TRBD1	TRBV3-1	TRBJ2-7	CASSHSGTGIYEQYF
.	TRBV6-1	TRBJ2-7	CASNPGRTYEQYF
.	TRBV7-9	TRBJ2-1	CASGARGPWHEQFF
TRBD2	TRBV10-1	TRBJ2-5	CASSDGGVAGGETQYF
TRBD2	TRBV11-2	TRBJ2-5	CASSSFPHLAGGETQYF
.	TRBV5-1	TRBJ1-4	CASSLGTYEKLFF
.	TRBV20-1	TRBJ2-1	CSARAPHINEQFF
TRBD2	TRBV3-1	TRBJ2-1	CASSPGRNNNEQFF
.	TRBV2	TRBJ2-1	CASMKESSYNEQFF
.	TRBV5-1	TRBJ2-7	CASRRTQGWEQYF
.	TRBV6-1	TRBJ2-2	CATSEDEGVGAGELFF
.	TRBV28	TRBJ2-5	CASSRRQGLQETQYF
TRBD2	TRBV2	TRBJ2-2	CASSRLAGRAGELFF
.	TRBV15	TRBJ2-5	CATRPFLETETQYF
.	TRBV24-1	TRBJ2-5	CATSDFDSLETQYF
.	TRBV2	TRBJ2-7	CASSDPSYEQYF